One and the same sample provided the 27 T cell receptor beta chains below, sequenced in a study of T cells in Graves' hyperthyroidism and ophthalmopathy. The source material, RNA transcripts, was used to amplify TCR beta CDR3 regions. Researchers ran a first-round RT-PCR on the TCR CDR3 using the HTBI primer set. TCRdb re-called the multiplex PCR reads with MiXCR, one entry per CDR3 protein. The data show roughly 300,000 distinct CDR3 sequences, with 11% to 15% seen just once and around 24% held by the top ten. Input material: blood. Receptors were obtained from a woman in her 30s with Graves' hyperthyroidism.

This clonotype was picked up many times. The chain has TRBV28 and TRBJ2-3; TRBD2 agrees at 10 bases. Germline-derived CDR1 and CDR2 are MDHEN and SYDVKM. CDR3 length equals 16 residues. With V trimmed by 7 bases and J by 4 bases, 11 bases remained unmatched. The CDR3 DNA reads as TGTGCCAGCAACAAGATGTGGACTAGCGGTCCAGATACGCAGTATTTT. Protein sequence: CASNKMWTSGPDTQYF. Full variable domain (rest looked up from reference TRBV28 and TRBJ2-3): DVKVTQSSRYLVKRTGEKVFLECVQDMDHENMFWYRQDPGLGLRLIYFSYDVKMKEKGDIPEGYSVSREKKERFSLILESASTNQTSMYLCASNKMWTSGPDTQYFGPGTRLTVL.

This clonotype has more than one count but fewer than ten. Here the CDR3 DNA reads TGTGCCAGCAGCTTCGGGACAGTCTATGGCTACACCTTC. The encoded protein is CASSFGTVYGYTF. V gene TRBV7-2 combines with J gene TRBJ1-2, with TRBD1 matching over 7 bases. Trimming removed 3 bases from V and 4 bases from J; junction bases left unmatched: 2. This CDR3 comprises 13 residues. Germline V gene data show CDR1 as SGHTA and CDR2 as FQGNSA. The full variable domain, its missing parts supplied by reference TRBV7-2 and TRBJ1-2, is GAGVSQSPSNKVTEKGKDVELRCDPISGHTALYWYRQSLGQGLEFLIYFQGNSAPDKSGLPSDRFSAERTGGSVSTLTIQRTQQEDSAVYLCASSFGTVYGYTFGSGTRLTVV.

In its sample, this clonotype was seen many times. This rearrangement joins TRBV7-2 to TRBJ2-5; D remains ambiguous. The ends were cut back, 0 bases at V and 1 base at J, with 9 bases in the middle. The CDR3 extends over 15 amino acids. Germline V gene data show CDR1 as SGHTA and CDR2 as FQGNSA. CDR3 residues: CASSLAIAFQETQYF. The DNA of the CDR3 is TGTGCCAGCAGCTTAGCTATAGCTTTCCAAGAGACCCAGTACTTC.

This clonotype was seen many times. CDR3 sequence: CAISESGGGDEQYF. CDR3 bases: TGTGCCATCAGTGAGTCAGGAGGGGGCGACGAGCAGTACTTC. The rearrangement links TRBV10-3 to TRBJ2-7; TRBD1 is a possible D gene (7 bases). There are 14 residues in the CDR3. V lost 0 bases and J 5 bases, leaving 11 bases between the germline ends. Germline values: CDR1 ENHRY, CDR2 SYGVKD.

The CDR3 protein is CASGRTPTNTGELFF. CDR3 sequence (DNA): TGTGCCAGCGGGAGGACCCCTACGAACACCGGGGAGCTGTTTTTT. J is TRBJ2-2 and V is TRBV6-1, with D perhaps TRBD2 (6 bases). V gave up 8 bases and J gave up 0 bases, with 13 bases separating them. CDR3 length: 15 residues. Germline CDR1 MNHNS, CDR2 SASEGT.

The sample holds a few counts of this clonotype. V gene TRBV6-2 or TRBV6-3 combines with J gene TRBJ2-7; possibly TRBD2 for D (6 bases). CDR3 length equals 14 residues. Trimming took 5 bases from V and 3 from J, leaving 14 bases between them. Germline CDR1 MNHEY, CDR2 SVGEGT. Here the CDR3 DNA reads TGTGCCAGCAGTGTGGGACTGGGGAACTACGAGCAGTACTTC. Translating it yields CASSVGLGNYEQYF.

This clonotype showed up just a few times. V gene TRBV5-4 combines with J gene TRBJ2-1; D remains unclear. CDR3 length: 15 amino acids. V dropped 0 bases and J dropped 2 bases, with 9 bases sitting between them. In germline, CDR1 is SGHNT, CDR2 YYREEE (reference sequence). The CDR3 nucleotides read TGTGCCAGCAGCTTGGGCGGTACTACCTACAATGAGCAGTTCTTC. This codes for CASSLGGTTYNEQFF.

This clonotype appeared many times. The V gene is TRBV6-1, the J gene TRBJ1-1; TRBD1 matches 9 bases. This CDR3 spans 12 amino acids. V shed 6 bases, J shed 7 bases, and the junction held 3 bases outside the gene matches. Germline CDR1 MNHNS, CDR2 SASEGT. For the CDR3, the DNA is TGTGCCAGCAGCCGGGACAGGGATGAAGCTTTCTTT. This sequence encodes CASSRDRDEAFF.

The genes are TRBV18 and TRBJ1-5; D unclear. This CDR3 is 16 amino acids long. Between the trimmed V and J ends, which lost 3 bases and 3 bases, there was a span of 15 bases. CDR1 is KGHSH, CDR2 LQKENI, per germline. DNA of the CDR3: TGTGCCAGCTCACCGAATGACGGAGCTTTCAATCAGCCCCAGCATTTT. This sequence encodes CASSPNDGAFNQPQHF.

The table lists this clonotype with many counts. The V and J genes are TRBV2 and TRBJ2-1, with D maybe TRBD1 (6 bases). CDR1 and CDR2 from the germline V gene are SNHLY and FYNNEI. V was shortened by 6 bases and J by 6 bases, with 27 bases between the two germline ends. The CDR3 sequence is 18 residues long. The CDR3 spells CASRTRLTDRFLGNEQFF. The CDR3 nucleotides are TGTGCCAGCAGGACAAGGCTAACCGACAGGTTTCTGGGCAATGAGCAGTTCTTC.

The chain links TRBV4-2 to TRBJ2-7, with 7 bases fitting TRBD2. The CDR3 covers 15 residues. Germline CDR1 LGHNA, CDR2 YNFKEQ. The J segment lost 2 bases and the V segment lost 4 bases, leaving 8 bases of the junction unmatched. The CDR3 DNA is TGTGCCAGCAGCCGGGGGACTAAACCCGCCTACGAGCAGTACTTC. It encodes CASSRGTKPAYEQYF.

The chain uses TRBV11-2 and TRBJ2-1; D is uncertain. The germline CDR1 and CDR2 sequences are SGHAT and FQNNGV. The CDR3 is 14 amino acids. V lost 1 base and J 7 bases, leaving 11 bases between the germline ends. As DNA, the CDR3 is TGTGCCAGCAGCTTAGTAGTCTCCCTGAATGAGCAGTTCTTC. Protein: CASSLVVSLNEQFF.

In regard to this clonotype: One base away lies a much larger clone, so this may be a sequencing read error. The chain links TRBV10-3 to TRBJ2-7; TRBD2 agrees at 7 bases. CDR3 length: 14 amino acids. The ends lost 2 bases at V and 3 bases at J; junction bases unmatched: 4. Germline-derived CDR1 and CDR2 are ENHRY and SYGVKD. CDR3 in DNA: TGTGCCATCAGTGAGCCCGGGACTAACTACGAGCAGTACTTC. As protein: CAISEPGTNYEQYF.

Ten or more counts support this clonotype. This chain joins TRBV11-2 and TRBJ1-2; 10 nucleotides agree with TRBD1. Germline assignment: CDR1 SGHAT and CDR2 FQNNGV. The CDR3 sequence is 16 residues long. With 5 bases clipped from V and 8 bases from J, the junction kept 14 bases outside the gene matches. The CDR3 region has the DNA TGTGCCAGCAGCGCACCTCTGAAGACAGGGGGCGGCGGCTACACCTTC. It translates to CASSAPLKTGGGGYTF.

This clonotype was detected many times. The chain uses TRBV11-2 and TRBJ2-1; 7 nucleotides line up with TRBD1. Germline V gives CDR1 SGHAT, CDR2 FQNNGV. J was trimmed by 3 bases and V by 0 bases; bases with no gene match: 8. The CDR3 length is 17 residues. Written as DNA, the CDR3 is TGTGCCAGCAGCTTAGATACGGTGACAGGGTACTACAATGAGCAGTTCTTC. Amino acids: CASSLDTVTGYYNEQFF.

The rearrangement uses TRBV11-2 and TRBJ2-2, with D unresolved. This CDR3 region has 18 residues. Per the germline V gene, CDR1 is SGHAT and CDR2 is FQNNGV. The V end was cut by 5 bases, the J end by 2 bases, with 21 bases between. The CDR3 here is CASSQVGPWGANTGELFF. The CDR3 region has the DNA TGTGCCAGCAGCCAAGTAGGCCCATGGGGTGCTAACACCGGGGAGCTGTTTTTT.

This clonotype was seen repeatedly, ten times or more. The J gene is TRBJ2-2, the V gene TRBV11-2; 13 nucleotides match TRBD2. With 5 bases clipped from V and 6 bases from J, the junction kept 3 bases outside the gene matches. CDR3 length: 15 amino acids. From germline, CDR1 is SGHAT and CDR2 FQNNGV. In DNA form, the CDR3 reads TGTGCCAGCAGCCGACTAGCGGGAGGAGCCGGGGAGCTGTTTTTT. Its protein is CASSRLAGGAGELFF.

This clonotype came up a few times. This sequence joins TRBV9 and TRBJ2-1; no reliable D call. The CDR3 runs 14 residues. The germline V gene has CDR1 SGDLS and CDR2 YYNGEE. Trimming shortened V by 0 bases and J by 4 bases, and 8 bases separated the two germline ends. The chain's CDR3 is CASSVATVYNEQFF. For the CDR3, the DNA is TGTGCCAGCAGCGTAGCCACAGTTTACAATGAGCAGTTCTTC. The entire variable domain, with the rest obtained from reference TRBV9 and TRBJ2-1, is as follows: DSGVTQTPKHLITATGQRVTLRCSPRSGDLSVYWYQQSLDQGLQFLIQYYNGEERAKGNILERFSAQQFPDLHSELNLSSLELGDSALYFCASSVATVYNEQFFGPGTRLTVL.

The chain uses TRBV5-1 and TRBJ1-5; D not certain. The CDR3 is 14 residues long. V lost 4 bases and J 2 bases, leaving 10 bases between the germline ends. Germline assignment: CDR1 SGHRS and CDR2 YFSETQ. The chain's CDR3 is CASSETVGNQPQHF. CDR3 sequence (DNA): TGCGCCAGCAGCGAAACGGTGGGCAATCAGCCCCAGCATTTT.

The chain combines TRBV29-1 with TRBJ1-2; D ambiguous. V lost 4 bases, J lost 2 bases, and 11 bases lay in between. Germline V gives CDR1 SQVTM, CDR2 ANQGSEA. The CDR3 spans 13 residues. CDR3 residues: CSVAPLLNYGYTF. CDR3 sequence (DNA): TGCAGCGTTGCCCCCCTGCTGAACTATGGCTACACCTTC. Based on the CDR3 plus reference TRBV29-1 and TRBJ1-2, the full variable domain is SAVISQKPSRDICQRGTSLTIQCQVDSQVTMMFWYRQQPGQSLTLIATANQGSEATYESGFVIDKFPISRPNLTFSTLTVSNMSPEDSSIYLCSVAPLLNYGYTFGSGTRLTVV.

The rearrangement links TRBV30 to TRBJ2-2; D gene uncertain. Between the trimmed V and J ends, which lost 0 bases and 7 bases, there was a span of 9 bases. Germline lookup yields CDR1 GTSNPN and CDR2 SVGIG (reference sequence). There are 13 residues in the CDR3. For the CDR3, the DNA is TGTGCCTGGAGTGTCCCTGGGGTCGGGGAGCTGTTTTTT. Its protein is CAWSVPGVGELFF.

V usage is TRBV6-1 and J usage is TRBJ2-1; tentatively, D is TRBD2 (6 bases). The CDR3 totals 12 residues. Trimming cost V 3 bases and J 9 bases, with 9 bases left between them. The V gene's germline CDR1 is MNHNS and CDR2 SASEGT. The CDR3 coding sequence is TGTGCCAGCAGTGACTTCGGGGGTGAGCAGTTCTTC. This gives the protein CASSDFGGEQFF.

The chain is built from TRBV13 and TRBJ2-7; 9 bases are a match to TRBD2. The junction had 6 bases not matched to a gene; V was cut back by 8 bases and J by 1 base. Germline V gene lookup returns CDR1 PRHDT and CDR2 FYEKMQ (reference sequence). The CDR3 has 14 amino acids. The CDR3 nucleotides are TGTGCCAGCCGGGAGAGCGGGAGGTCCTACGAGCAGTACTTC. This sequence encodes CASRESGRSYEQYF.

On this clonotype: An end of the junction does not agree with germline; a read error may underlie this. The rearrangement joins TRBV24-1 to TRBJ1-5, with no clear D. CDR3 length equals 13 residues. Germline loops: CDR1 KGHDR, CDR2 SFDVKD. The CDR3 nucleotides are TGTACCACCAGTGCTAATAGCAATCAGCCCCAGCATTTT. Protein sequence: CTTSANSNQPQHF.

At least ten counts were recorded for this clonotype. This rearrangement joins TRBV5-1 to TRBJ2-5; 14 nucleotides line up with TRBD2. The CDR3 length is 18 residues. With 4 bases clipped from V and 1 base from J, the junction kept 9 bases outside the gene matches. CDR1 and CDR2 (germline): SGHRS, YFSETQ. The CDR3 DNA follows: TGCGCCAGCAGCAAAATGGGACTAGCGGGAGTACGCCAAGAGACCCAGTACTTC. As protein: CASSKMGLAGVRQETQYF.

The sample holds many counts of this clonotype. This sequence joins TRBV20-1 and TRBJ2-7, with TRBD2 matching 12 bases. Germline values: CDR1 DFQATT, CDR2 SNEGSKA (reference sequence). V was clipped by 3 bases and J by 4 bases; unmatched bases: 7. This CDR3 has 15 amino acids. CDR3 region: CSARPASGRGYEQYF. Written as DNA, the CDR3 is TGCAGTGCTAGGCCCGCTAGCGGGAGGGGGTACGAGCAGTACTTC.

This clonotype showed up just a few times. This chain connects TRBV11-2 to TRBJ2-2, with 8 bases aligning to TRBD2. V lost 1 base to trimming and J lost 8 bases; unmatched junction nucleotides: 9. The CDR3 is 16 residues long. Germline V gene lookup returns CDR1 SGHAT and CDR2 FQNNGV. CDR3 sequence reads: CASSLVVSGALGELFF. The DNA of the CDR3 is TGTGCCAGCAGCTTAGTAGTTAGCGGGGCCCTGGGGGAGCTGTTTTTT.